The sample holds many counts of the clone carrying this T cell receptor (beta chain). Its matching antigen is unknown. The data stem from a study of response to subunit inactivated influenza vaccine. Each CDR3 protein is one row after TCRdb ran MiXCR on the RT-PCR reads. The sample has under 750,000 distinct CDR3 sequences, 10% to 15% seen once; the top ten hold roughly a tenth. The V gene's germline CDR1 is MNHEY and CDR2 SVGAGI. The CDR3 extends over 15 amino acids. Trimming at V came to 4 bases and at J to 8 bases, leaving 10 bases not matched to a gene. Study results and limitations: The authors offered the suggestion that each seasonal influenza vaccination recruits few new T cells.

This TCR was sampled from a man aged 45-65 years who received an inactivated influenza vaccine. The specimen comprised PBMCs from blood, sampled on the day of vaccination. The rearrangement uses TRBV6-5 and TRBJ1-4, with 7 bases matching TRBD1. CDR3 DNA sequence: TGTGCCAGCAGTTCCACCAGGGGGGGGTTGGAAAAACTGTTTTTT. Translating it yields CASSSTRGGLEKLFF.